Sequencing of this T cell receptor (beta chain) was carried out in a study of radiation and T cells in renal cell carcinoma. Study-wide background: Nephrectomy followed 15 Gy stereotactic body radiation by 4 weeks.

Study-wide results and caveats: In blood, top tumor clones expanded by 2 weeks, shrinking by 4.

The repertoire was sequenced with immunoSEQ multiplex PCR; TCRdb's copy has only in-frame clones and lacks some. The table records 100,000 to 150,000 clones, around 80% of them present only once. Remarks on this clone: The target antigen is unknown.

Specified time point: blood 2 weeks post-SBRT. Treatment defined: 15 Gy SBRT to primary tumor, nephrectomy 4 weeks later. Serial blood draws occurred at baseline and 2 and 4 weeks post-SBRT. With 7 bases removed from V and 0 bases from J, the gap between germline ends came to 12 bases. Per the germline V gene, CDR1 is SGHAT and CDR2 is FQNNGV. CDR3 length equals 14 residues. The chain has TRBV11-2 and TRBJ1-1; D possibly corresponds to TRBD1 (5 bases). This clonotype was obtained from a man in his fifties with renal cell carcinoma. Sequenced material: blood, taken from a patient whose treatment included radiotherapy and nephrectomy. As DNA, the CDR3 is TGTGCCAGCACCCGGGACGGACTGAACACTGAAGCTTTCTTT. It is translated as CASTRDGLNTEAFF.